The rows below give T cell receptor beta chains drawn from one sample of a study of T cells expressing NK-cell markers. TCRdb re-called the 5' RACE reads and shows each CDR3 protein once, DNA omitted. The listing contains fewer than 550,000 distinct CDR3 sequences. The sample comprised blood T cells: a sorted CD56 or NKG2C T cell subset, CD4+ or CD8+ T cells, or bulk PBMC T cells (not recorded which). These receptors all stem from a woman between 50 and 59 years old in good health. Both conserved end residues are part of each CDR3.

j_call,v_call,cdr3_aa
TRBJ2-3,TRBV27,CASSATGVNADTQYF
TRBJ1-1,TRBV12-3/TRBV12-4,CASSSQNPRPEAFF
TRBJ2-1,TRBV7-8,CASSFSDFSYNEQFF
TRBJ1-5,TRBV12-3/TRBV12-4,CASTNKRNQPQHF
TRBJ1-6,TRBV3-1,CASSLLNSPLHF
TRBJ1-2,TRBV11-1,CASSSFVGTNYGYTF
TRBJ1-2,TRBV12-3/TRBV12-4,CASRLGRSYGYTF
TRBJ2-7,TRBV11-3,CASSLSLPGYEQYF
TRBJ1-2,TRBV30,CAWSRTVPGYGYTF
TRBJ2-7,TRBV29-1,CSAWRTGGNEQYF
TRBJ2-3,TRBV12-3/TRBV12-4,CATNTMGTQYF